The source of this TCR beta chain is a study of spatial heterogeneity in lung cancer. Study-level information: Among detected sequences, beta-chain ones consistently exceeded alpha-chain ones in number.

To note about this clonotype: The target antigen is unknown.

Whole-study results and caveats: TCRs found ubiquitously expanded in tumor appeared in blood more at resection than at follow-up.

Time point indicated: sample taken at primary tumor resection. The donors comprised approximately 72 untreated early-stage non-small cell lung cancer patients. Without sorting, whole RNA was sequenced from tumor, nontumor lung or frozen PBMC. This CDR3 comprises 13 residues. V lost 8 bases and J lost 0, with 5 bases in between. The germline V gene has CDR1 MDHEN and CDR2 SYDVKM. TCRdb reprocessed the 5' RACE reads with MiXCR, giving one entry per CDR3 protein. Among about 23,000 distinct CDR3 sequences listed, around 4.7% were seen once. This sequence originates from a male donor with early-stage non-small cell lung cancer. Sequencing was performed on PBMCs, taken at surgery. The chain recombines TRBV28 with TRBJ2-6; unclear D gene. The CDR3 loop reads CASSDSGANVLTF. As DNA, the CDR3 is TGTGCCAGCTCGGACTCTGGGGCCAACGTCCTGACTTTC.